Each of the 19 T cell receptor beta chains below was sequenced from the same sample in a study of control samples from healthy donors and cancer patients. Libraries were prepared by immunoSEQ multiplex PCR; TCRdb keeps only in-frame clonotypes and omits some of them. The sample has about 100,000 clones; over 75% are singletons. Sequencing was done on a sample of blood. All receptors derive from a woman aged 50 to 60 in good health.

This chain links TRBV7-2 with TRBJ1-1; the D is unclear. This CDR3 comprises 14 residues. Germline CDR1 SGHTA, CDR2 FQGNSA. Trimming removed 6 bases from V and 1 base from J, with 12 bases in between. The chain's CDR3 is CASRSPGRNTEAFF. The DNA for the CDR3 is TGTGCCAGCAGGTCCCCGGGCAGGAACACTGAAGCTTTCTTT.

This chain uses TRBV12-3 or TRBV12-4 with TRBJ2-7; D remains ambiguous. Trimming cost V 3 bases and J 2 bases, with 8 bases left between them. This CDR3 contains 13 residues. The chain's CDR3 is CASSFGPAYEQYF. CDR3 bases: TGTGCCAGCAGTTTCGGACCTGCCTACGAGCAGTACTTC.

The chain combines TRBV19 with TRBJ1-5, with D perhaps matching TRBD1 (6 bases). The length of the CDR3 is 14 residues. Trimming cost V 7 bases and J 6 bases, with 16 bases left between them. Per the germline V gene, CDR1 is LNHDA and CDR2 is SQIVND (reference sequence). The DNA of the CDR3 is TGTGCCAGTACCCAGGGGTATGGGATTCAGCCCCAGCATTTT. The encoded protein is CASTQGYGIQPQHF.

The DNA for the CDR3 is TGCGCCAGCAGCTTGGCGTGGGGCGGGGAGCTGTTTTTT. Amino acid sequence: CASSLAWGGELFF. The chain uses TRBV5-1 and TRBJ2-2; D uncertain. The CDR3 covers 13 residues. Germline lookup yields CDR1 SGHRS and CDR2 YFSETQ. The germline V and J ends were trimmed by 0 bases and 7 bases, with 7 bases remaining between them.

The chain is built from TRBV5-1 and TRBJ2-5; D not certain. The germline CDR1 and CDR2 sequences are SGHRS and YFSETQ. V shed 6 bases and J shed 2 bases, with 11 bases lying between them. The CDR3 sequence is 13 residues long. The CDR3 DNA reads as TGCGCCAGCAAATCGGGCGAGCAAGAGACCCAGTACTTC. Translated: CASKSGEQETQYF.

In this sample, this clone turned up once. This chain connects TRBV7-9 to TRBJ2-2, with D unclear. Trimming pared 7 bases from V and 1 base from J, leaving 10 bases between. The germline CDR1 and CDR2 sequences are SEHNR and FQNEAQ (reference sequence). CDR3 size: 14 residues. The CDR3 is CASNLAVNTGELFF. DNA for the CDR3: TGTGCCAGCAACTTGGCGGTGAACACCGGGGAGCTGTTTTTT.

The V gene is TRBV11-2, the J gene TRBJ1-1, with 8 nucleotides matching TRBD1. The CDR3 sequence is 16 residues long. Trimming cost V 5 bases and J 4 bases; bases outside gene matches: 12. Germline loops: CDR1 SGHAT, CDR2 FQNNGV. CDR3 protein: CASSTRTGTMTTEAFF. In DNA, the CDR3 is TGTGCCAGCAGCACCAGGACAGGGACGATGACCACTGAAGCTTTCTTT. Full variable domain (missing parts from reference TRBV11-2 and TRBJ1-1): EAGVAQSPRYKIIEKRQSVAFWCNPISGHATLYWYQQILGQGPKLLIQFQNNGVVDDSQLPKDRFSAERLKGVDSTLKIQPAKLEDSAVYLCASSTRTGTMTTEAFFGQGTRLTVV.

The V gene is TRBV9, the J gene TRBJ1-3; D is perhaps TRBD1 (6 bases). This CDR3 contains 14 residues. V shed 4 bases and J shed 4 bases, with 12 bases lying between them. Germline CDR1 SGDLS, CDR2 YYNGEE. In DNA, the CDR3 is TGTGCCAGCAGCTTCGACAGGTTGGGAAACACCATATATTTT. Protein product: CASSFDRLGNTIYF. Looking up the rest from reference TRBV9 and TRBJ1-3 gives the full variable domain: DSGVTQTPKHLITATGQRVTLRCSPRSGDLSVYWYQQSLDQGLQFLIQYYNGEERAKGNILERFSAQQFPDLHSELNLSSLELGDSALYFCASSFDRLGNTIYFGEGSWLTVV.

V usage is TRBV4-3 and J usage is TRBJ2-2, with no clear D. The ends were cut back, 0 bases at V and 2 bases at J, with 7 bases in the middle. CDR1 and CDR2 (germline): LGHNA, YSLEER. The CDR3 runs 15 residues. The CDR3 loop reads CASSQDRRNTGELFF. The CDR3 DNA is TGCGCCAGCAGCCAAGATCGGCGCAACACCGGGGAGCTGTTTTTT.

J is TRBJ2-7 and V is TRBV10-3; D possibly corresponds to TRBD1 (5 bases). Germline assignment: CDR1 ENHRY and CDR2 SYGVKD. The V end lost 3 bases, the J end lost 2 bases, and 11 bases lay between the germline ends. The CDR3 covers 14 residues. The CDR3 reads CAISDGAKTYEQYV. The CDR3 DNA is TGTGCCATCAGTGATGGGGCTAAAACCTACGAGCAGTACGTC.

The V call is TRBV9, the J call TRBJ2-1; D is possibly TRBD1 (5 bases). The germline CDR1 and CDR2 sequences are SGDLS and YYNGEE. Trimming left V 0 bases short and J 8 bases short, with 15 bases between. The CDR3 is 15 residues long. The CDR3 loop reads CASSVAKVPRDEQFF. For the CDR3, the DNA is TGTGCCAGCAGCGTAGCTAAGGTACCCAGGGATGAGCAGTTCTTC. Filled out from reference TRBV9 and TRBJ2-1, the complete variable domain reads DSGVTQTPKHLITATGQRVTLRCSPRSGDLSVYWYQQSLDQGLQFLIQYYNGEERAKGNILERFSAQQFPDLHSELNLSSLELGDSALYFCASSVAKVPRDEQFFGPGTRLTVL.

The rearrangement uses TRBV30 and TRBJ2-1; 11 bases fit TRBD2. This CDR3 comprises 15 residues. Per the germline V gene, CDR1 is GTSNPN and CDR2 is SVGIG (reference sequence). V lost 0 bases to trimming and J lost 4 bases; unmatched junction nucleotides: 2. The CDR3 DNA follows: TGTGCCTGGAGTGTCGGGACTAGCGGTTACAATGAGCAGTTCTTC. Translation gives CAWSVGTSGYNEQFF. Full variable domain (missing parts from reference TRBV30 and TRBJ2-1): SQTIHQWPATLVQPVGSPLSLECTVEGTSNPNLYWYRQAAGRGLQLLFYSVGIGQISSEVPQNLSASRPQDRQFILSSKKLLLSDSGFYLCAWSVGTSGYNEQFFGPGTRLTVL.

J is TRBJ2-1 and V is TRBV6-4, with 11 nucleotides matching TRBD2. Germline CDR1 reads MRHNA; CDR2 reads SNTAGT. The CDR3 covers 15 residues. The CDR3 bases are TGTGCTACCAAATGGTCACTAGCGGGGGACTATGAGCAGTTCTTC. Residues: CATKWSLAGDYEQFF.

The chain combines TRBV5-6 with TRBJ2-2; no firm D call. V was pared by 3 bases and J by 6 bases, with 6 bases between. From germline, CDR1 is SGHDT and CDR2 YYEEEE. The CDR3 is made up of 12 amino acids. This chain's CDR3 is CASSSIPGELFF. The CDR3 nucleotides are TGTGCCAGCAGCTCGATCCCCGGGGAGCTGTTTTTT.

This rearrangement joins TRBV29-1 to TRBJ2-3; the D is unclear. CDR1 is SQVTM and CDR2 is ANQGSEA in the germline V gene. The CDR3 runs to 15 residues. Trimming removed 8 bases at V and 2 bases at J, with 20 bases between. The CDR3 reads CSTGPGSGSTDTQYF. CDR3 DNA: TGCAGCACCGGGCCCGGGTCCGGGTCCACAGATACGCAGTATTTT.

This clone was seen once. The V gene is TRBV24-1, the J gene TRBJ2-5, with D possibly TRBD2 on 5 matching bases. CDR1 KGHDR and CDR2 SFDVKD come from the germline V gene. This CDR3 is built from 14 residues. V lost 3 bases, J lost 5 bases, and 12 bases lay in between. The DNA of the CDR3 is TGTGCCACCAGTGATCCGCGGGCGGTGGAGACCCAGTACTTC. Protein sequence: CATSDPRAVETQYF.

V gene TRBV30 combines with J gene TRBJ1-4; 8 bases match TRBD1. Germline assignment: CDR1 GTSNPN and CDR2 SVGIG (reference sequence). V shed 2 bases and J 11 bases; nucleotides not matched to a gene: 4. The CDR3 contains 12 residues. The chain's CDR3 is CAWSSDRVKLFF. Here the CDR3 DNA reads TGTGCCTGGAGTTCGGACAGGGTCAAACTGTTTTTT.

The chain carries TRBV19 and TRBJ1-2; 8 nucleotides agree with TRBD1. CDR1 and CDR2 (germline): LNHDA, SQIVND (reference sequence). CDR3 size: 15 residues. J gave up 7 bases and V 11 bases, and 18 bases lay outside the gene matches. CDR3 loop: CASLPRGTGYLGYTF. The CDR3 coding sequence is TGTGCCTCACTCCCGAGGGGGACAGGCTACCTTGGCTACACCTTC.

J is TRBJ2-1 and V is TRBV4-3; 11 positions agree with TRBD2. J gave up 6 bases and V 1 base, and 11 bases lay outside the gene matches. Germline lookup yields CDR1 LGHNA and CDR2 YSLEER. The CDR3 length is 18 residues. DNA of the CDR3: TGCGCCAGCAGCCAAGGGGGACTAGCGGCCCCCGGGGGCAATGAGCAGTTCTTC. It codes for CASSQGGLAAPGGNEQFF.